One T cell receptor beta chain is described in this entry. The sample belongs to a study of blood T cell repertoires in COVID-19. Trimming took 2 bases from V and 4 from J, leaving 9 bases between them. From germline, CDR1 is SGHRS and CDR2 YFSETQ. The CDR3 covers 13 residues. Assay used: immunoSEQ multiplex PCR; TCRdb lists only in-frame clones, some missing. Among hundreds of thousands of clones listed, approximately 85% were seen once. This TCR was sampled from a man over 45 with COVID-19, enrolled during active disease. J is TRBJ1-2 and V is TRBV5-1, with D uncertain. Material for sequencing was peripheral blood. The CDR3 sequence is CASSFSEIYGYTF. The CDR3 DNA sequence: TGCGCCAGCAGCTTTTCTGAGATCTATGGCTACACCTTC.